The text below deals with one T cell receptor (beta chain). These data come from a study of Ad26.COV2.S vaccination and SARS-CoV-2 variants. Study information: Of the COV1001 trial arms, the Ad26.COV2.S arm included the donor. The vaccine Ad26.COV2.S was put into the muscle once, or twice with 56 days between.

Treatment noted: around 19 received Ad26.COV2.S at low or high dose, single or two shots; 5 received placebo; per-sample allocation not given. Following the first vaccine or placebo injection, samples were taken on day 63. Vaccination employed an Ad26 vector expressing the Wuhan-strain SARS-CoV-2 spike. The CDR3 is 15 residues long. Trimming took 6 bases from V and 6 from J, leaving 17 bases between them. The germline CDR1 and CDR2 sequences are SGHDN and FVKESK. Some clones are missing from TCRdb's copy, which holds only in-frame ones; the method was immunoSEQ multiplex PCR. The repertoire includes some 340,000 clones, about 82% of them detected once, and around 2% sits in the top ten.

The clonotype originates from a person between 18 and 65 years old who received the Ad26.COV2.S COVID-19 vaccine or a placebo. The V call is TRBV14, the J call TRBJ2-2; D is perhaps TRBD2 (7 bases). The sample in question was peripheral blood, obtained in a trial of Ad26.COV2.S vaccine versus placebo. The CDR3 nucleotides are TGTGCCAGCAGACCCCGATGGGGGGGCGCCGGGGAGCTGTTTTTT. The encoded protein is CASRPRWGGAGELFF.